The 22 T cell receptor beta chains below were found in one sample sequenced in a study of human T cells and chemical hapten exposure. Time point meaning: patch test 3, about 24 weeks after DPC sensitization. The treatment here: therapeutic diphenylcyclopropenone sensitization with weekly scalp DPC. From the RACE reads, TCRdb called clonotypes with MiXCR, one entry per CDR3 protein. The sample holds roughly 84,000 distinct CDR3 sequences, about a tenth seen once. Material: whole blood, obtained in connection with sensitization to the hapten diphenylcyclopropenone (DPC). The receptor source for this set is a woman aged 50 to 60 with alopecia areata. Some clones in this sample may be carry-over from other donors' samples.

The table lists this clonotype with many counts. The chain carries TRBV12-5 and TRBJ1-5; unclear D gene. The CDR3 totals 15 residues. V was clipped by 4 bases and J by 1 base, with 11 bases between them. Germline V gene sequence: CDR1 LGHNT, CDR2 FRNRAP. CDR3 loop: CASGSDFSSNQPQHF. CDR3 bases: TGTGCTAGTGGTTCGGACTTTTCCAGCAATCAGCCCCAGCATTTT.

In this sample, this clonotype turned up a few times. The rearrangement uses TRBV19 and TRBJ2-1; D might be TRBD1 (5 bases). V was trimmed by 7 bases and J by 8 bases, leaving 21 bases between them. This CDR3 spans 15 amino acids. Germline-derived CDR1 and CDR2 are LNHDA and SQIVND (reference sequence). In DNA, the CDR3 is TGTGCCAGTACCGGCAGGGCGCGCCAGGTCTATGAGCAGTTCTTC. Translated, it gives CASTGRARQVYEQFF.

The CDR3 DNA reads TGTGCCAGCAGCGACGGACTAGCGGGAGAGTATGAGCAGTTCTTC. It specifies CASSDGLAGEYEQFF. The chain links TRBV7-3 to TRBJ2-1; TRBD2 aligns across 13 bases. The CDR3 loop spans 15 amino acids. Losses at the gene ends were 5 bases for V and 8 bases for J; bases not matched to a gene: 6. The germline CDR1 and CDR2 sequences are SGHTA and FQGTGA.

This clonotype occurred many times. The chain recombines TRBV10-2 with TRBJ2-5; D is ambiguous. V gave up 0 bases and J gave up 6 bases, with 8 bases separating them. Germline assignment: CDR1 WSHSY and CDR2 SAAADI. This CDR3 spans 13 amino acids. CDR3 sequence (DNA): TGCGCCAGCAGTGAGTCGGTAAAACAGACCCAGTACTTC. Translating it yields CASSESVKQTQYF.

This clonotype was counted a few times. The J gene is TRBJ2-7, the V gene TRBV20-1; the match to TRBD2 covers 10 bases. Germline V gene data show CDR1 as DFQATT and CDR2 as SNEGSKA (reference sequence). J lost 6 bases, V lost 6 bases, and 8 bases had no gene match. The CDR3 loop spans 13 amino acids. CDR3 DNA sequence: TGCAGTGCGCCTAGCGGGAGCGGGTCCGAGCAGTACTTC. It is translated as CSAPSGSGSEQYF.

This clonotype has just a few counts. The CDR3 loop is CSAAKGPSGRAAGELFF. CDR3 DNA sequence: TGCAGTGCGGCAAAGGGTCCGAGCGGGAGGGCCGCCGGGGAGCTGTTTTTT. The chain employs TRBV20-1 and TRBJ2-2, with 10 bases lining up with TRBD2. The junction had 16 bases not matched to a gene; V was cut back by 6 bases and J by 6 bases. The CDR3 loop spans 17 amino acids. Germline values: CDR1 DFQATT, CDR2 SNEGSKA (reference sequence).

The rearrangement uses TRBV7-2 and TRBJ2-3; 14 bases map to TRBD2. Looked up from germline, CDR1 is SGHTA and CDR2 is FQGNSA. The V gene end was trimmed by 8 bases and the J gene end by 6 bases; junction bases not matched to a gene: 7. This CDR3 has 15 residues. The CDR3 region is CASGTSGRIADTQYF. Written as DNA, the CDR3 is TGTGCCAGCGGGACTAGCGGGAGAATCGCGGATACGCAGTATTTT.

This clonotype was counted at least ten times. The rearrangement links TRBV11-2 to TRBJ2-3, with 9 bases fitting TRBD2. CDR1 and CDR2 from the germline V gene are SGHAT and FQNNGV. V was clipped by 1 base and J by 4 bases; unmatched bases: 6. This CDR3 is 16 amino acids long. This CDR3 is CASSLVPAGGSDTQYF. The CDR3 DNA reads TGTGCCAGCAGCTTAGTACCAGCGGGAGGATCAGATACGCAGTATTTT.

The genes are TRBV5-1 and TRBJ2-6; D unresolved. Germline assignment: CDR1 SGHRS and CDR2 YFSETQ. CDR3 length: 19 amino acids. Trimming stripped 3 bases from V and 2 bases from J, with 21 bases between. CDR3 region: CASSYLRAAERPGANVLTF. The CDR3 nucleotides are TGCGCCAGCAGCTATCTACGGGCGGCGGAAAGGCCTGGGGCCAACGTCCTGACTTTC.

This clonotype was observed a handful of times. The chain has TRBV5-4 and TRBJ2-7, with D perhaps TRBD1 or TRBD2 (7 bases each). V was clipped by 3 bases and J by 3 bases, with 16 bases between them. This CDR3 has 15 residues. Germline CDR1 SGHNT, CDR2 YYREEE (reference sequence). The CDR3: CASSWGGGTVYEQYF. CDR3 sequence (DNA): TGTGCCAGCAGCTGGGGGGGAGGGACAGTCTACGAGCAGTACTTC.

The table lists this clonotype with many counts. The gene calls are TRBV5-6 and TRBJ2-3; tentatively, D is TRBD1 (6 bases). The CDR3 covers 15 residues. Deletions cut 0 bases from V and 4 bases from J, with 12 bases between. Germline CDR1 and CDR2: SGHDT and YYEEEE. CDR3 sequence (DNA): TGTGCCAGCAGCTTGGACCCCAGGGGCGCAGATACGCAGTATTTT. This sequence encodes CASSLDPRGADTQYF.

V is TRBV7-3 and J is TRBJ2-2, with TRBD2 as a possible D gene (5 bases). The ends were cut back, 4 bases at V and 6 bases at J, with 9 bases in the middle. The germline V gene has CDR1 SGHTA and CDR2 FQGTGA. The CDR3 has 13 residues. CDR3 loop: CASSSRGPGELFF. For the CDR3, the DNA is TGTGCCAGCAGCTCCCGAGGGCCCGGGGAGCTGTTTTTT.

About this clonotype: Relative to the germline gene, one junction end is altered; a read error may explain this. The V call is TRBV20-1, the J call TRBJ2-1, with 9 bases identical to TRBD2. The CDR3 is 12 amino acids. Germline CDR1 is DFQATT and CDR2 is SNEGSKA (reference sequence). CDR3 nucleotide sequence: TGCAGCGCCCCCTCACTAGCGGGCCAGAGGATCTTC. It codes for CSAPSLAGQRIF.

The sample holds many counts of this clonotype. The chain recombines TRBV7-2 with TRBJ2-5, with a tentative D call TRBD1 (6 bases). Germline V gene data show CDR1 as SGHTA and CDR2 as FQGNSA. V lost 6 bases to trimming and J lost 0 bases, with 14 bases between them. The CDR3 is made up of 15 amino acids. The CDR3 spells CASSWARGYQETQYF. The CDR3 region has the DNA TGTGCCAGCAGTTGGGCTAGGGGGTACCAAGAGACCCAGTACTTC.

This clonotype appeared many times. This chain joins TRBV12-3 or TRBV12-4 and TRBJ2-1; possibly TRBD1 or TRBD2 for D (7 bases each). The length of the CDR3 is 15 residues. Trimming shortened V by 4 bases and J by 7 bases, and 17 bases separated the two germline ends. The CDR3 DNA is TGTGCCAGCAGTTACAGGGAGGGGGCGCGGAATGAGCAGTTCTTC. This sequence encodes CASSYREGARNEQFF.

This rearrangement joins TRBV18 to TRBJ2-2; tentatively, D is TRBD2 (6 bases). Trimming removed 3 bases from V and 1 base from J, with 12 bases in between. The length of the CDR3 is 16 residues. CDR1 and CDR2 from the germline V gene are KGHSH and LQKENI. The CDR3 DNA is TGTGCCAGCTCACCCATCCCGGGACTGAACACCGGGGAGCTGTTTTTT. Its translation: CASSPIPGLNTGELFF.

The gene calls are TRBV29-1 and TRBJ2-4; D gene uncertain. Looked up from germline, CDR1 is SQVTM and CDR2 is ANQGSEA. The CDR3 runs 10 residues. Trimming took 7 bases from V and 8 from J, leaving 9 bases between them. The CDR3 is CSAALDIQYF. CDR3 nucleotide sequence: TGCAGCGCCGCCTTGGACATTCAGTACTTC.

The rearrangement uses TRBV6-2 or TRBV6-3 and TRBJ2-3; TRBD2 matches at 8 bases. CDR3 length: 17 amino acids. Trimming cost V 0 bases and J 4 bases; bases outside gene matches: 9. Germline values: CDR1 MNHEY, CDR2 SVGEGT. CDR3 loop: CASSYSSSGSGPDTQYF. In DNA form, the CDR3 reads TGTGCCAGCAGTTACTCGTCCAGCGGGAGTGGCCCAGATACGCAGTATTTT.

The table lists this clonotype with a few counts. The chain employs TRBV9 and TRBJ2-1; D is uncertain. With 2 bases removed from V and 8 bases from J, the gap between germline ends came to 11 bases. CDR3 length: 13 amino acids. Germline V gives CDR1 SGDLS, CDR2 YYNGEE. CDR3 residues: CASSVHVWDEQFF. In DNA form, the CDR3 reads TGTGCCAGCAGCGTGCATGTCTGGGATGAGCAGTTCTTC.

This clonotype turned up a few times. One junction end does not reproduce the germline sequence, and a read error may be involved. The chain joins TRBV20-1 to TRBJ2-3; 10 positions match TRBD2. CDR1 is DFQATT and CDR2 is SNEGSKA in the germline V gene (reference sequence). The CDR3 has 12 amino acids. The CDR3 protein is CSARGLAGDLNF. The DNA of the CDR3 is TGCAGTGCCAGAGGGCTAGCGGGAGATTTAAATTTT.

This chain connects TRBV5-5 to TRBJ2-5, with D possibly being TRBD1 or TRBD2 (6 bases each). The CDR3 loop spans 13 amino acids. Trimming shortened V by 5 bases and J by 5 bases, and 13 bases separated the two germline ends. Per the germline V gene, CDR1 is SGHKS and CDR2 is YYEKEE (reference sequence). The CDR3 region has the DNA TGTGCCAGCAGAGGAGGGGGGCGGGAGACCCAGTACTTC. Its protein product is CASRGGGRETQYF. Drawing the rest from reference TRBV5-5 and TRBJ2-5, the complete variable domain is DAGVTQSPTHLIKTRGQQVTLRCSPISGHKSVSWYQQVLGQGPQFIFQYYEKEERGRGNFPDRFSARQFPNYSSELNVNALLLGDSALYLCASRGGGRETQYFGPGTRLLVL.

CDR3 sequence: CAISGTENYGYTF. The DNA for the CDR3 is TGTGCCATCTCCGGGACAGAGAACTATGGCTACACCTTC. The J gene is TRBJ1-2, the V gene TRBV12-3 or TRBV12-4, with 7 bases matching TRBD1. The CDR3 runs to 13 residues. V was clipped by 10 bases and J by 2 bases; unmatched bases: 7.